Below are 16 T cell receptor beta chains sequenced from a single sample in a study of CD8 T cells in Susac syndrome. cDNA came from about 0.5 to 1 ug RNA primed by random hexamers. TCRdb called the immunoSEQ multiplex PCR reads again in MiXCR, with one record for every CDR3 protein. In the table there are 300,000 to 350,000 distinct CDR3 sequences, 92% of which are singletons. The sequencing input was CD4+ T cells from PBMCs. The receptors shown here come from a human donor with multiple sclerosis.

The chain combines TRBV29-1 with TRBJ2-1; no reliable D call. Germline V gene data show CDR1 as SQVTM and CDR2 as ANQGSEA. The CDR3 length is 10 residues. V lost 4 bases, J lost 9 bases, and 7 bases lay in between. Here the CDR3 reads CSVGDAEQFF. CDR3 coding DNA: TGCAGCGTTGGCGATGCTGAGCAGTTCTTC.

The chain has TRBV6-1 and TRBJ1-2; D unresolved. The CDR3 is 15 amino acids. The V and J ends lost 2 bases and 4 bases respectively, with 14 bases between them. CDR1 and CDR2 from the germline V gene are MNHNS and SASEGT. The CDR3 nucleotides are TGTGCCAGCAGTGAAATTTCGCCCTCCCCCTATGGCTACACCTTC. Translation: CASSEISPSPYGYTF.

This chain joins TRBV6-5 and TRBJ2-7; D is possibly TRBD1 (6 bases). This CDR3 is 17 amino acids long. The germline V gene encodes CDR1 MNHEY and CDR2 SVGAGI. V gave up 2 bases and J gave up 1 base, with 18 bases separating them. CDR3 bases: TGTGCCAGCAGTTACGGGGTCTACGGAACAGGGTCCTACGAGCAGTACTTC. It specifies CASSYGVYGTGSYEQYF.

V is TRBV27 and J is TRBJ1-1, with D possibly being TRBD1 (6 bases). The V gene's germline CDR1 is MNHEY and CDR2 SMNVEV (reference sequence). CDR3 size: 15 residues. Trimming pared 5 bases from V and 1 base from J, leaving 14 bases between. The CDR3 DNA sequence: TGTGCCAGCAGTGGCCGACGGGGGCGGAACACTGAAGCTTTCTTT. It yields the protein CASSGRRGRNTEAFF.

The V call is TRBV19, the J call TRBJ2-2; the D is unclear. The CDR3 has 14 residues. The germline V gene encodes CDR1 LNHDA and CDR2 SQIVND (reference sequence). Trimming cost V 1 base and J 8 bases, with 11 bases left between them. In DNA form, the CDR3 reads TGTGCCAGTAGTATAGGCCAGTTTCGGGGGGAGCTGTTTTTT. Its protein is CASSIGQFRGELFF.

The rearrangement links TRBV6-5 to TRBJ1-1; the match to TRBD1 covers 10 bases. Per germline, CDR1 MNHEY and CDR2 SVGAGI. The V gene end was trimmed by 2 bases and the J gene end by 3 bases; junction bases not matched to a gene: 9. The CDR3 spans 17 residues. The DNA for the CDR3 is TGTGCCAGCAGTTACCGGACAGGGGGTGTCTTGGACACTGAAGCTTTCTTT. It yields the protein CASSYRTGGVLDTEAFF.

V usage is TRBV20-1 and J usage is TRBJ1-3, with D possibly being TRBD1 (5 bases). V lost 3 bases, J lost 3 bases, and 9 bases lay in between. The V gene's germline CDR1 is DFQATT and CDR2 SNEGSKA (reference sequence). The CDR3 is made up of 13 amino acids. The CDR3 DNA reads TGCAGTGCTAGTGGGGGTTATGGAAACACCATATATTTT. Its protein is CSASGGYGNTIYF.

The gene calls are TRBV18 and TRBJ1-1; possible D gene TRBD1, 5 bases. V gave up 1 base and J gave up 2 bases, with 8 bases separating them. Germline V gene data show CDR1 as KGHSH and CDR2 as LQKENI. The CDR3 has 14 amino acids. CDR3 amino acids: CASSPQGSNTEAFF. The CDR3 DNA reads as TGTGCCAGCTCACCACAGGGGTCAAACACTGAAGCTTTCTTT.

V gene TRBV5-6 combines with J gene TRBJ2-5; 10 bases align to TRBD2. This CDR3 is 17 amino acids long. The V and J ends lost 0 bases and 5 bases, in that order; junction bases with no gene match: 10. Germline-derived CDR1 and CDR2 are SGHDT and YYEEEE. The CDR3 nucleotides are TGTGCCAGCAGCTTGGGTTTTGGACTAGCGGCCTACGAGACCCAGTACTTC. Its translation: CASSLGFGLAAYETQYF.

This clonotype turned up a few times. The J gene is TRBJ1-1, the V gene TRBV29-1; D is perhaps TRBD1 (5 bases). In germline, CDR1 is SQVTM, CDR2 ANQGSEA. CDR3 length: 13 amino acids. Trimming left V 4 bases short and J 4 bases short, with 13 bases between. This CDR3 reads CSVGRDRLTEAFF. The CDR3 DNA reads as TGCAGCGTTGGGCGGGACCGACTCACTGAAGCTTTCTTT.

The CDR3 nucleotides read TGTGCCAGCAGCCCCCGGAACGAGCAGTACTTC. Its translation: CASSPRNEQYF. The chain combines TRBV6-2 or TRBV6-3 with TRBJ2-7; D unresolved. Trimming cost V 6 bases and J 5 bases, with 8 bases left between them. The CDR3 has 11 amino acids. Germline CDR1 and CDR2: MNHEY and SVGEGT.

The chain couples TRBV25-1 to TRBJ2-7; 9 bases align to TRBD1. This CDR3 comprises 14 residues. Germline assignment: CDR1 MGHDK and CDR2 SYGVNS. The V and J ends lost 1 base and 5 bases, in that order; junction bases with no gene match: 3. CDR3 protein: CASSEFGQGHEQYF. As DNA, the CDR3 is TGTGCCAGCAGTGAATTCGGACAGGGGCACGAGCAGTACTTC.

The CDR3 sequence is CSVSGIRSGANVLTF. The CDR3 DNA reads TGCAGCGTTTCGGGTATCCGCTCTGGGGCCAACGTCCTGACTTTC. The rearrangement links TRBV29-1 to TRBJ2-6; no clear D gene. Trimming removed 5 bases at V and 0 bases at J, with 11 bases between. CDR1 SQVTM and CDR2 ANQGSEA come from the germline V gene. The CDR3 length is 15 residues.

CDR3 residues: CASSVAPSIGSDEQFF. In nucleotides, the CDR3 is TGTGCCAGCAGCGTAGCTCCTAGCATCGGTTCCGATGAGCAGTTCTTC. The chain recombines TRBV9 with TRBJ2-1; a possible D gene is TRBD2 (5 bases). The V gene's germline CDR1 is SGDLS and CDR2 YYNGEE. V lost 0 bases, J lost 8 bases, and 18 bases lay in between. The CDR3 is made up of 16 amino acids. Together with reference TRBV9 and TRBJ2-1, the CDR3 gives the full variable domain: DSGVTQTPKHLITATGQRVTLRCSPRSGDLSVYWYQQSLDQGLQFLIQYYNGEERAKGNILERFSAQQFPDLHSELNLSSLELGDSALYFCASSVAPSIGSDEQFFGPGTRLTVL.

The chain has TRBV6-1 and TRBJ1-2; D uncertain. The V and J ends lost 1 base and 0 bases respectively, with 12 bases between them. This CDR3 is built from 16 residues. The V gene's germline CDR1 is MNHNS and CDR2 SASEGT. The CDR3 DNA is TGTGCCAGCAGTGAAGGAGCACTGATAGCTAACTATGGCTACACCTTC. Amino acid sequence: CASSEGALIANYGYTF.

The V gene is TRBV11-2, the J gene TRBJ2-3; 8 positions match TRBD1. The CDR3 is made up of 15 amino acids. V shed 4 bases and J 4 bases; nucleotides not matched to a gene: 7. Per the germline V gene, CDR1 is SGHAT and CDR2 is FQNNGV. This CDR3 is CASSSLRQGPDTQYF. CDR3 bases: TGTGCCAGCAGCTCTTTAAGACAGGGGCCAGATACGCAGTATTTT.